This TCR beta chain is from a study of CXCR3-negative and CXCR3-positive naive CD8 T cells. Naive cells were sorted as CD45RO-, CCR7+, CD27+ and CD95-. In regard to this clonotype: Antigen unknown.

Researchers prepared the TRB cDNA libraries using 5' RACE with UMI labels. TCRdb re-analyzed the 5' RACE reads; it lists each CDR3 protein once, without DNA. This repertoire includes 150,000 to 180,000 distinct CDR3 sequences. General study findings and limits: A higher hydrophobicity marked the TRB CDR3s of CXCR3-positive naive cells versus CXCR3-negative naive cells. Comparison of naive CXCR3-negative and CXCR3-positive cells revealed similar TRBV-TRBJ usage, while memory cells differed. Each naive subset displayed comparably high diversity, whereas memory CD8+ cells displayed much lower diversity. Surface CD5 looked about the same in the naive subsets, so the authors worked out TCR strength from TRB CDR3 properties.

The receptor's source is a human donor in good health. Some clones in this sample may be carry-over from other donors' samples. Sequencing used naive CXCR3+ CD8+ T cells from blood. Subset denoted: CD45RO-CCR7+CD27+CD95- naive CD8+ T cells expressing CXCR3 (TNR3+).

CDR3 amino acids: CASSLRGGVDNEQFF. The V and J genes are TRBV12-3 or TRBV12-4 and TRBJ2-1; TCRdb's D call of TRBD2 is untestable without DNA. The CDR3 runs 15 residues.